This TCR beta chain was identified during a study of prognosis after radiotherapy for stage I lung cancer. Without prior chemotherapy, radiotherapy or other malignancies, every patient was node-negative by CT and PET/CT. Two sampling time points were used, and about 5.9 milliliters of peripheral blood were drawn at each. TCR beta CDR3 amplification from genomic DNA was performed by two-round multiplex PCR. For every TRBV and TRBJ gene, a specific primer was used in first-round PCR. TCRdb re-called the multiplex PCR reads through MiXCR, storing one row per CDR3 protein. This sample carries around 20,000 distinct CDR3 sequences, around 55% of them seen once, and the ten largest clones take 25% to 30%. Germline CDR1 is SGHRS and CDR2 is YFSETQ. Trimming took off 4 bases at V and 4 bases at J, with 15 bases between the two ends. The CDR3 contains 15 residues.

The chain recombines TRBV5-1 with TRBJ2-1; D is unclear. The sample here was PBMCs, taken before or after stereotactic body radiation therapy (not recorded which). This receptor was obtained from a donor at least 50 years old with non-small cell lung cancer. CDR3 in amino acids: CASSESDGLYNEQFF. The CDR3 region has the DNA TGCGCCAGCAGCGAGTCCGATGGGTTGTACAATGAGCAGTTCTTC.